The clone carrying this TCR beta chain is labeled medium-sized. Its target is not known. These data are taken from a study of T cell repertoires in aging, cancer and after chemotherapy. Study results and caveats: In hematological cancer patients, infiltrated lymphoid organs may have impaired thymic emigration or peripheral T cell expansion. The repertoire data cannot show anything about immunological memory following chemotherapy. Across the chemotherapy interval, each cancer cohort showed higher median generation probability, suggesting thymic rebound.

The length of the CDR3 is 15 residues. CDR1 is SGHVS and CDR2 is FNYEAQ in the germline V gene. V was clipped by 1 base and J by 0 bases, with 6 bases between them. Amplification of TCR beta used genomic DNA extracted from peripheral blood. TRB rearrangements spanning V, D and J were amplified using mixed TRB-A/B primers. MiXCR, applied by TCRdb to the multiplex PCR reads, yields one record per CDR3 protein. Of about 3,200 distinct CDR3 sequences in the sample, 20% to 25% were seen once. V is TRBV7-6 and J is TRBJ2-2, with TRBD1 as a possible D gene (5 bases). Sequenced: blood. The source of this sequence is a human donor with a blood cancer. The CDR3 bases are TGTGCCAGCAGCTTAGGACAGTCGAACACCGGGGAGCTGTTTTTT. This translates into CASSLGQSNTGELFF.